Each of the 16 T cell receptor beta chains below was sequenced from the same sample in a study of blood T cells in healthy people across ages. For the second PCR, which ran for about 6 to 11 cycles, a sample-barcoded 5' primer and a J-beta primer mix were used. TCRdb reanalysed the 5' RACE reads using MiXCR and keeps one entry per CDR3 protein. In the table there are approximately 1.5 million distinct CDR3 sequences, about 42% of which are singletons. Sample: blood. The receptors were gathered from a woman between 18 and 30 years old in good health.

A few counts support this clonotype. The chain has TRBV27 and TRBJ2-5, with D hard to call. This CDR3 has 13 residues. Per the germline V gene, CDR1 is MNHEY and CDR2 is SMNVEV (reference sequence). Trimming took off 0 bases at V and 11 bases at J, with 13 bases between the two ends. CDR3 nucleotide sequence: TGTGCCAGCAGTTTATCAAGTCACAATGAGCAGTACTTC. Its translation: CASSLSSHNEQYF.

The CDR3 region is CASSSRTGANYGYTF. CDR3 nucleotides: TGCGCCAGCAGCTCCCGGACAGGAGCAAACTATGGCTACACCTTC. The chain is built from TRBV5-1 and TRBJ1-2; the match to TRBD1 covers 7 bases. The V gene end was trimmed by 3 bases and the J gene end by 2 bases; junction bases not matched to a gene: 7. Per germline, CDR1 SGHRS and CDR2 YFSETQ. The CDR3 totals 15 residues.

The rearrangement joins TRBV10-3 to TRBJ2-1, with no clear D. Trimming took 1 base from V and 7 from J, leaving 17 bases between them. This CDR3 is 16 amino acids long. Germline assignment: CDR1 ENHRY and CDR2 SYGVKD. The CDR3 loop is CAISELWSRSMNEQFF. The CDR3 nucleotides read TGTGCCATCAGTGAGTTATGGAGCCGGAGTATGAATGAGCAGTTCTTC.

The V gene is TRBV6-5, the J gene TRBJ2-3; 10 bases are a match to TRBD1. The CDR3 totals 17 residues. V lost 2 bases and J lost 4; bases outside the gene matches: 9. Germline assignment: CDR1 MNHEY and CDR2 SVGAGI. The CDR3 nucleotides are TGTGCCAGCAGTTACCCAGGACAGGGGGGAGTTGCAGATACGCAGTATTTT. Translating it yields CASSYPGQGGVADTQYF.

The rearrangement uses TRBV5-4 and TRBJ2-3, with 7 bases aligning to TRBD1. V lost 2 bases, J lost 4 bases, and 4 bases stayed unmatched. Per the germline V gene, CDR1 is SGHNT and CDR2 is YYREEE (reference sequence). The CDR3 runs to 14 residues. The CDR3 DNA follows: TGTGCCAGCAGCTTTAAACAGGGGTCAGATACGCAGTATTTT. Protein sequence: CASSFKQGSDTQYF. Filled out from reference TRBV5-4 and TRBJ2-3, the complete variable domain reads ETGVTQSPTHLIKTRGQQVTLRCSSQSGHNTVSWYQQALGQGPQFIFQYYREEENGRGNFPPRFSGLQFPNYSSELNVNALELDDSALYLCASSFKQGSDTQYFGPGTRLTVL.

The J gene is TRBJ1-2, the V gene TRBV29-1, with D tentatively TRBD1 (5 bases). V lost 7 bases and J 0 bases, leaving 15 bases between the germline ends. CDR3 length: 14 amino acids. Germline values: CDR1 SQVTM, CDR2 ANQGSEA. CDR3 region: CSAAPQGSNYGYTF. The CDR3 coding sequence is TGCAGCGCCGCACCCCAGGGATCTAACTATGGCTACACCTTC. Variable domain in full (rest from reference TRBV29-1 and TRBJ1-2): SAVISQKPSRDICQRGTSLTIQCQVDSQVTMMFWYRQQPGQSLTLIATANQGSEATYESGFVIDKFPISRPNLTFSTLTVSNMSPEDSSIYLCSAAPQGSNYGYTFGSGTRLTVV.

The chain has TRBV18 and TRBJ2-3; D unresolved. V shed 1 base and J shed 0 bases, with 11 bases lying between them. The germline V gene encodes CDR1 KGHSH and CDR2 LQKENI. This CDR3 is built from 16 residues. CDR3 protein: CASSPRSVASTDTQYF. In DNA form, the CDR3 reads TGTGCCAGCTCACCACGGTCTGTCGCTAGCACAGATACGCAGTATTTT.

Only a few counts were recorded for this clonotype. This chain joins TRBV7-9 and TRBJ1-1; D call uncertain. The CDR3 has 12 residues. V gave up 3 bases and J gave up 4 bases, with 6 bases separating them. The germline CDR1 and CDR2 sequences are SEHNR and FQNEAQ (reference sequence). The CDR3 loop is CASSFTTTEAFF. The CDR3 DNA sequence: TGTGCCAGCAGCTTTACGACCACTGAAGCTTTCTTT.

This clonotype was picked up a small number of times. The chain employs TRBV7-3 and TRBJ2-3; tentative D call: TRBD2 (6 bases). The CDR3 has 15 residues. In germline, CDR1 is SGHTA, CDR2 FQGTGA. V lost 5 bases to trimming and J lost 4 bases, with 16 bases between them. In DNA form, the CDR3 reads TGTGCCAGCAGCCGAACTAGCACAGGCGCAGATACGCAGTATTTT. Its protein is CASSRTSTGADTQYF.

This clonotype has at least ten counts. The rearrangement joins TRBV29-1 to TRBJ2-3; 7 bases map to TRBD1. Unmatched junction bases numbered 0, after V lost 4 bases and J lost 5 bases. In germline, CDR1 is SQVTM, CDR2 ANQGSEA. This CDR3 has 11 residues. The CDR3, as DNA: TGCAGCGTTGCAGGGGGAGATACGCAGTATTTT. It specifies CSVAGGDTQYF.

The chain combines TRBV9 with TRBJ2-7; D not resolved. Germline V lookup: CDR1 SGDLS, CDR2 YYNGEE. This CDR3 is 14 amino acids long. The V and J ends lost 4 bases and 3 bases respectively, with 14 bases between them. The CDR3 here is CASSPVPSNYEQYF. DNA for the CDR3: TGTGCCAGCAGCCCGGTCCCCAGCAACTACGAGCAGTACTTC.

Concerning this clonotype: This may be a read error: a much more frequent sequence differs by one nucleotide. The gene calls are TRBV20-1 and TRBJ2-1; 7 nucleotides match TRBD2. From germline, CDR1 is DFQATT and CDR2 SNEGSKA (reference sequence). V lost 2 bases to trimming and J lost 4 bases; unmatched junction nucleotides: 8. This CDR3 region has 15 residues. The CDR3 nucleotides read TGCAGTGCTAGATTCCTGGGACTAAGATACAATGAGCAGTTCTTC. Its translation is CSARFLGLRYNEQFF.

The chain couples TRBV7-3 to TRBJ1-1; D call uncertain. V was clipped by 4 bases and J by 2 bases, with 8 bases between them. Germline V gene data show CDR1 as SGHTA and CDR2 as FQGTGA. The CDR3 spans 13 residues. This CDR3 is CASSSQINTEAFF. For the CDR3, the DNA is TGTGCCAGCAGCTCCCAAATTAACACTGAAGCTTTCTTT.

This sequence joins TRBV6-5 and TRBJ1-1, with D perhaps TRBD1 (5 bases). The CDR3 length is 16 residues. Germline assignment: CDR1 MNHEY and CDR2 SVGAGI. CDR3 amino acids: CATSRATGGGRTEAFF. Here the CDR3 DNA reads TGTGCTACCAGCAGAGCCACGGGGGGGGGAAGGACTGAAGCTTTCTTT.

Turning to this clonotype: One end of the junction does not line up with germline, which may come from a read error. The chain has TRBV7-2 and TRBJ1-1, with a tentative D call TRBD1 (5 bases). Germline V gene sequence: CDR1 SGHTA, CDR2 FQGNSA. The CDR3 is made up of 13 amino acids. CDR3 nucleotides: TGTGCCAGCAGTTTAGCCAGGGCCACTGAAGCTTTCTTT. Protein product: CASSLARATEAFF.

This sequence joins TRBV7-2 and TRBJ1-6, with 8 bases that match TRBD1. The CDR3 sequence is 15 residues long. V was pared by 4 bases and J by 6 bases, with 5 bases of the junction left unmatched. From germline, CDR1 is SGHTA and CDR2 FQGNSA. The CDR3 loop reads CASSSRQGFNSPLHF. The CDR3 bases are TGTGCCAGCAGCTCAAGACAGGGGTTTAATTCACCCCTCCACTTT.